The 26 T cell receptor beta chains below come from one sample, sequenced in a study of glioma-infiltrating T cells. Using RNA template, CDR3s of TCR alpha and beta were amplified with iRepertoire arm-PCR. TCRdb re-derived calls from the multiplex PCR reads in MiXCR, one entry per CDR3 protein. This table holds roughly 4,700 distinct CDR3 sequences, roughly 23% found once. The sequencing input was glioma tissue, nonneoplastic brain tissue, or PBMCs (not recorded which). These receptors came from a human donor with low-grade glioma or glioblastoma, undergoing nonglioma brain surgery, or in good health (not recorded which).

Ten or more counts support this clonotype. The chain is built from TRBV19 and TRBJ2-4, with 8 positions matching TRBD1. J gave up 6 bases and V 5 bases, and 12 bases lay outside the gene matches. The CDR3 is made up of 16 amino acids. Looked up from germline, CDR1 is LNHDA and CDR2 is SQIVND (reference sequence). Here the CDR3 reads CASSSPRDRGRNIQYF. The CDR3 coding sequence is TGTGCCAGTAGTTCACCCCGAGACAGGGGTAGAAACATTCAGTACTTC.

This clonotype is categorized as medium-sized (0.01 to 0.1%). CDR3 DNA: TGTGCCACCAGCACGACAGGCGACACTGAAGCTTTCTTT. Translated: CATSTTGDTEAFF. The chain uses TRBV15 and TRBJ1-1, with a possible D match to TRBD1 (6 bases). Germline lookup yields CDR1 LNHNV and CDR2 YYDKDF (reference sequence). This CDR3 is 13 amino acids long. V dropped 4 bases and J dropped 3 bases, with 9 bases sitting between them. The entire variable domain, with the rest obtained from reference TRBV15 and TRBJ1-1, is as follows: DAMVIQNPRYQVTQFGKPVTLSCSQTLNHNVMYWYQQKSSQAPKLLFHYYDKDFNNEADTPDNFQSRRPNTSFCFLDIRSPGLGDTAMYLCATSTTGDTEAFFGQGTRLTVV.

By sample share, this clonotype is medium-sized. The chain carries TRBV10-3 and TRBJ2-1; possible D gene TRBD2, 5 bases. CDR3 size: 13 residues. Trimming removed 2 bases from V and 5 bases from J, with 7 bases in between. CDR1 is ENHRY and CDR2 is SYGVKD in the germline V gene. CDR3 region: CAISEGLDNEQFF. The DNA for the CDR3 is TGTGCCATCAGTGAGGGACTCGACAATGAGCAGTTCTTC.

As for this clonotype: The junction does not match germline at one end; this may be a read error. V gene TRBV20-1 combines with J gene TRBJ2-1, with 10 bases that match TRBD2. The germline V gene encodes CDR1 DFQATT and CDR2 SNEGSKA (reference sequence). The CDR3 sequence is 17 residues long. CDR3 region: CSARGPSGGASYNEQFF. The CDR3 DNA sequence: TGCAGTGCTAGAGGTCCCAGCGGGGGGGCCTCCTACAACGAGCAGTTCTTC.

This chain connects TRBV28 to TRBJ2-1; D may match TRBD1 or TRBD2 (5 bases each). V was shortened by 3 bases and J by 10 bases, with 19 bases between the two germline ends. The CDR3 runs to 15 residues. The V gene's germline CDR1 is MDHEN and CDR2 SYDVKM. Written as DNA, the CDR3 is TGTGCCAGCAGTTTCCCGCGACGGGGCAGTACGGAGCAGTTCTTC. It encodes CASSFPRRGSTEQFF.

With respect to this clonotype: Being one base from a much bigger clone, this may be a read error. The J gene is TRBJ2-5, the V gene TRBV5-4; no reliable D call. Looked up from germline, CDR1 is SGHNT and CDR2 is YYREEE (reference sequence). The CDR3 spans 14 residues. V was cut by 4 bases and J by 1 base, with 11 bases left in between. The CDR3 reads CASSPSMAQETQYF. Written as DNA, the CDR3 is TGTGCCAGCAGCCCTTCCATGGCCCAAGAGACCCAGTACTTC.

This clonotype ranks as medium-sized. J is TRBJ2-3 and V is TRBV20-1; D remains unclear. The ends were cut back, 5 bases at V and 6 bases at J, with 9 bases in the middle. CDR3 size: 11 residues. Germline-derived CDR1 and CDR2 are DFQATT and SNEGSKA (reference sequence). CDR3 amino acids: CSALLGDTQYF. The CDR3 DNA reads as TGCAGTGCTTTGCTAGGGGATACGCAGTATTTT.

Sample share makes this clonotype medium-sized. The CDR3 region has the DNA TGTGCCAGCAGAACGGGGGGGACCCTGCAGTATTTT. It yields the protein CASRTGGTLQYF. The chain carries TRBV6-1 and TRBJ2-3, with 8 nucleotides matching TRBD2. V shed 6 bases, J shed 11 bases, and the junction held 7 bases outside the gene matches. CDR3 length: 12 amino acids. Germline V gives CDR1 MNHNS, CDR2 SASEGT.

In this sample, this clonotype turned up many times. The chain couples TRBV7-9 to TRBJ2-7; the D call may be TRBD1 or TRBD2 (6 bases each). The CDR3 length is 13 residues. CDR1 SEHNR and CDR2 FQNEAQ come from the germline V gene (reference sequence). Trimming removed 6 bases from V and 5 bases from J, with 14 bases in between. The CDR3 loop is CASRRGAEDEQYF. The CDR3 DNA follows: TGTGCCAGCAGAAGGGGGGCGGAGGACGAGCAGTACTTC.

By sample fraction, this clonotype is medium-sized (0.01 to 0.1%). This chain links TRBV6-1 with TRBJ1-6; D gene uncertain. Germline V gene data show CDR1 as MNHNS and CDR2 as SASEGT. CDR3 length: 16 amino acids. V was cut by 5 bases and J by 5 bases, with 16 bases left in between. CDR3 loop: CASSPHSENDNSPLHF. The CDR3 coding sequence is TGTGCCAGCAGTCCCCACAGCGAGAACGATAATTCACCCCTCCACTTT.

The chain couples TRBV29-1 to TRBJ2-7, with 8 nucleotides matching TRBD1. There are 13 residues in the CDR3. With V trimmed by 5 bases and J by 4 bases, 7 bases remained unmatched. CDR1 is SQVTM and CDR2 is ANQGSEA in the germline V gene. The CDR3 sequence is CSVPGQGPYEQYF. For the CDR3, the DNA is TGCAGCGTTCCCGGACAGGGCCCTTACGAGCAGTACTTC.

This clonotype rates as medium-sized (0.01 to 0.1%). V and J are TRBV7-9 and TRBJ2-2; D is uncertain. CDR3 length: 12 residues. Germline V CDR1 and CDR2: SEHNR, FQNEAQ (reference sequence). Trimming stripped 5 bases from V and 3 bases from J, with 4 bases between. The chain's CDR3 is CASSQYTGELFF. The CDR3 DNA reads as TGTGCCAGCAGCCAATACACCGGGGAGCTGTTTTTT.

This clonotype was counted ten times or more. The chain links TRBV11-1 to TRBJ2-7; no definite D call. The V end was cut by 4 bases, the J end by 0 bases, with 1 base between. This CDR3 spans 11 amino acids. Germline CDR1 SGHAT, CDR2 FQDESV (reference sequence). In nucleotides, the CDR3 is TGTGCCAGCAGCTCCTCCTACGAGCAGTACTTC. This encodes CASSSSYEQYF.

This clonotype was counted ten times or more. V and J are TRBV5-6 and TRBJ2-1, with 11 bases aligning to TRBD2. Germline CDR1 reads SGHDT; CDR2 reads YYEEEE. With 1 base clipped from V and 3 bases from J, the junction kept 3 bases outside the gene matches. The CDR3 contains 16 residues. CDR3 coding DNA: TGTGCCAGCAGCTTGACTAGCGGGGGCCGCTACAATGAGCAGTTCTTC. This translates into CASSLTSGGRYNEQFF.

By share, this clonotype counts as medium-sized. CDR3 sequence: CATSPPGAEETQYF. Here the CDR3 DNA reads TGTGCCACCAGCCCCCCGGGGGCCGAAGAGACCCAGTACTTC. The rearrangement uses TRBV24-1 and TRBJ2-5, with D possibly called TRBD1 or TRBD2 (6 bases each). The CDR3 contains 14 residues. Germline loops: CDR1 KGHDR, CDR2 SFDVKD. V was pared by 7 bases and J by 3 bases, with 14 bases between.

This clonotype is classed as medium-sized. V is TRBV25-1 and J is TRBJ2-2; 8 bases agree with TRBD1. The trim removed 8 bases at V and 4 bases at J, leaving 3 bases unmatched. Germline CDR1 and CDR2: MGHDK and SYGVNS. The CDR3 consists of 13 residues. CDR3 sequence reads: CASWTGLTGELFF. CDR3 coding DNA: TGTGCCAGCTGGACAGGGCTCACCGGGGAGCTGTTTTTT.

By sample share, this clonotype is medium-sized. The chain recombines TRBV7-9 with TRBJ1-3; D call uncertain. V lost 5 bases, J lost 1 base, and 9 bases lay in between. Germline V gene data show CDR1 as SEHNR and CDR2 as FQNEAQ (reference sequence). The CDR3 has 14 residues. The chain's CDR3 is CASSPAGSGNTIYF. Here the CDR3 DNA reads TGTGCCAGCAGCCCAGCGGGGTCTGGAAACACCATATATTTT.

This clonotype was counted at least ten times. The chain couples TRBV24-1 to TRBJ2-5, with 8 bases aligning to TRBD1. Germline CDR1 is KGHDR and CDR2 is SFDVKD. The CDR3 sequence is 13 residues long. Unmatched junction bases numbered 2, after V lost 7 bases and J lost 2 bases. This CDR3 reads CATRGTGQETQYF. CDR3 sequence (DNA): TGTGCCACCAGGGGGACAGGTCAAGAGACCCAGTACTTC.

In its sample, this clonotype is medium-sized. The CDR3 nucleotides read TGTGCCAGCAGCTCTAAACCCGGGACAACTAACTACGAGCAGTACTTC. This codes for CASSSKPGTTNYEQYF. This chain uses TRBV6-1 with TRBJ2-7; weak D call: TRBD1 (6 bases). The CDR3 contains 16 residues. Trimming removed 6 bases at V and 3 bases at J, with 21 bases between. Germline V gene lookup returns CDR1 MNHNS and CDR2 SASEGT.

Worth noting for this clonotype: A much larger clone lies one base from this, so it may be a read error. J is TRBJ2-5 and V is TRBV5-5; D remains unclear. Looked up from germline, CDR1 is SGHKS and CDR2 is YYEKEE (reference sequence). This CDR3 has 13 residues. The CDR3 spells CASSFGPQGTQYF. The DNA of the CDR3 is TGTGCCAGCAGCTTCGGGCCACAAGGGACCCAGTACTTC. Full variable domain (missing parts from reference TRBV5-5 and TRBJ2-5): DAGVTQSPTHLIKTRGQQVTLRCSPISGHKSVSWYQQVLGQGPQFIFQYYEKEERGRGNFPDRFSARQFPNYSSELNVNALLLGDSALYLCASSFGPQGTQYFGPGTRLLVL.

This CDR3 reads CASSYSGQGKETQYF. The DNA of the CDR3 is TGTGCCAGCAGTTACTCGGGACAGGGCAAAGAGACCCAGTACTTC. The V call is TRBV6-5, the J call TRBJ2-5; TRBD1 aligns across 9 bases. The CDR3 has 15 amino acids. Losses at the gene ends were 0 bases for V and 3 bases for J; bases not matched to a gene: 2. Germline V gene data show CDR1 as MNHEY and CDR2 as SVGAGI.

Concerning this clonotype itself: A junction boundary mismatches the germline segment, possibly from a read error. This chain joins TRBV2 and TRBJ1-6; TRBD1 matches 10 bases. The germline CDR1 and CDR2 sequences are SNHLY and FYNNEI. The CDR3 has 15 residues. CDR3 region: CAGFGTGVKNSPPHF. CDR3 in DNA: TGTGCCGGTTTCGGGACAGGGGTCAAGAATTCACCCCCCCACTTT.

The chain recombines TRBV29-1 with TRBJ1-1; D is unresolved. CDR1 SQVTM and CDR2 ANQGSEA come from the germline V gene. Trimming took off 4 bases at V and 0 bases at J, with 6 bases between the two ends. The CDR3 sequence is 12 residues long. The CDR3 sequence is CSVGRMNTEAFF. CDR3 bases: TGCAGCGTTGGCCGGATGAACACTGAAGCTTTCTTT.

This clonotype was observed at least ten times. This rearrangement joins TRBV19 to TRBJ1-6; D unclear. This CDR3 has 15 amino acids. The germline gives CDR1 LNHDA, CDR2 SQIVND (reference sequence). Trimming stripped 1 base from V and 7 bases from J, with 11 bases between. The CDR3 region is CASSIVELGNSPLHF. As DNA, the CDR3 is TGTGCCAGTAGTATAGTCGAGCTCGGAAATTCACCCCTCCACTTT.

In its sample, this clonotype ranks as medium-sized. CDR3 bases: TGCAGTGCTACCAGGGGTGGCGAGCAGTACTTC. The encoded protein is CSATRGGEQYF. The rearrangement joins TRBV20-1 to TRBJ2-7, with a tentative D call TRBD1 (6 bases). Trimming pared 4 bases from V and 6 bases from J, leaving 10 bases between. Germline V gene sequence: CDR1 DFQATT, CDR2 SNEGSKA (reference sequence). The CDR3 totals 11 residues.

The V gene is TRBV27, the J gene TRBJ2-1, with 8 bases aligning to TRBD1. The CDR3 consists of 14 residues. The germline gives CDR1 MNHEY, CDR2 SMNVEV (reference sequence). J lost 7 bases, V lost 5 bases, and 7 bases had no gene match. CDR3 protein: CASSATTGANEQFF. The CDR3, as DNA: TGTGCCAGCAGTGCTACGACAGGGGCGAATGAGCAGTTCTTC.